This T cell receptor beta chain is drawn from a study of T-cell reconstitution after alpha-beta-depleted transplantation in children. CDR3 length: 18 amino acids. Germline lookup yields CDR1 SQVTM and CDR2 ANQGSEA. Unique molecular identifiers were built into the TCRbeta library. TCRdb recomputed calls from the PCR reads with MiXCR, one row per CDR3 protein. The sample lists around 500,000 distinct CDR3 sequences, roughly an eighth occurring once. In regard to this clonotype: One end of the junction does not line up with germline, which may come from a read error.

This specimen consisted of PBMCs from the stem cell graft donor, obtained from the stem cell graft. The sequence came from a human donor who donated a stem cell graft to a child with combined immunodeficiency. This chain uses TRBV29-1 with TRBJ2-1; 12 positions agree with TRBD2. The CDR3 is CSVEASGRVFRSYNEQFF. In nucleotides, the CDR3 is TGCAGCGTGGAAGCTAGCGGGAGGGTTTTTAGGTCCTACAATGAGCAGTTCTTC.